This passage covers 7 T cell receptor beta chains from one sample sequenced in a study of T-cell memory formation after mild COVID-19. MiXCR was run by TCRdb on the 5' RACE reads, yielding one entry per CDR3 protein. The sample contains 470,000 or so distinct CDR3 sequences, about 18% of which appear only once. The sequencing input was PBMCs or a T cell subset sorted from them (not recorded which). The receptors shown here come from an adult woman who had mild COVID-19 (a few samples of this study predate the infection). Cell type and time point are not known.

CDR3 loop: CSARDLAGLNSPLHF. The CDR3 bases are TGCAGTGCTAGAGATCTAGCAGGGCTGAATTCACCCCTCCACTTT. The chain joins TRBV20-1 to TRBJ1-6, with D possibly being TRBD1 (5 bases). Trimming pared 0 bases from V and 7 bases from J, leaving 13 bases between. This CDR3 comprises 15 residues. Germline assignment: CDR1 DFQATT and CDR2 SNEGSKA (reference sequence).

This clonotype turned up a few times. The V and J genes are TRBV12-3 or TRBV12-4 and TRBJ2-7, with D possibly called TRBD1 or TRBD2 (5 bases each). Trimming took 5 bases from V and 5 from J, leaving 16 bases between them. The CDR3 is 14 residues long. The CDR3: CASSGTAPRDEQYF. CDR3 nucleotides: TGTGCCAGCAGTGGGACCGCGCCCCGGGACGAGCAGTACTTC.

The gene calls are TRBV7-9 and TRBJ2-6; TRBD1 matches 9 bases. The CDR3 sequence is 16 residues long. With 4 bases clipped from V and 4 bases from J, the junction kept 5 bases outside the gene matches. Looked up from germline, CDR1 is SEHNR and CDR2 is FQNEAQ (reference sequence). CDR3 coding DNA: TGTGCCAGCAGCTCGGGACAGGGCGAGGGGGCCAACGTCCTGACTTTC. This translates into CASSSGQGEGANVLTF.

The genes are TRBV25-1 and TRBJ2-1; TRBD2 is a possible D gene (6 bases). CDR3 size: 15 residues. Trimming shortened V by 5 bases and J by 6 bases, and 17 bases separated the two germline ends. Per the germline V gene, CDR1 is MGHDK and CDR2 is SYGVNS. The CDR3 nucleotides are TGTGCCAGCAGTCGTGGGGGGAATGGTCCCAATGAGCAGTTCTTC. This encodes CASSRGGNGPNEQFF.

The chain employs TRBV11-2 and TRBJ2-2; TRBD2 matches 12 bases. The CDR3 is 16 amino acids. With 5 bases clipped from V and 6 bases from J, the junction kept 7 bases outside the gene matches. Germline values: CDR1 SGHAT, CDR2 FQNNGV. The CDR3 region is CASSRLAGESAGELFF. In DNA form, the CDR3 reads TGTGCCAGCAGCCGACTAGCGGGGGAGTCAGCCGGGGAGCTGTTTTTT.

The gene calls are TRBV5-1 and TRBJ1-1; a weak D match, TRBD1 (5 bases). The germline V gene has CDR1 SGHRS and CDR2 YFSETQ. The V gene lost 0 bases and the J gene lost 7 bases, with 13 bases spanning the gap. The CDR3 contains 14 residues. This CDR3 is CASSLVQGVGEAFF. Written as DNA, the CDR3 is TGCGCCAGCAGCTTGGTTCAGGGAGTAGGTGAAGCTTTCTTT.

The chain employs TRBV2 and TRBJ1-2; D may be TRBD1 (6 bases). V shed 3 bases and J shed 1 base, with 18 bases lying between them. The germline V gene encodes CDR1 SNHLY and CDR2 FYNNEI. This CDR3 has 17 amino acids. The CDR3 nucleotides are TGTGCCAGCAGTGAGTCGGGCAGGGGAATTGATAACTATGGCTACACCTTC. It translates to CASSESGRGIDNYGYTF.